These 29 T cell receptor beta chains came from one sample sequenced in a study of T cells in localized non-small cell lung cancer. Repertoires were generated with immunoSEQ multiplex PCR, while TCRdb's copy carries only in-frame clones and drops some. Of 50,000 to 60,000 clones in the sample, over 60% were seen once. This specimen consisted of PBMCs, obtained before any cancer treatment. Receptors originate from a woman between 40 and 69 years old with stage II lung adenocarcinoma.

This chain uses TRBV28 with TRBJ1-1; D not resolved. The ends were cut back, 4 bases at V and 11 bases at J, with 11 bases in the middle. CDR1 is MDHEN, CDR2 SYDVKM, per germline. The CDR3 loop spans 11 amino acids. The CDR3, as DNA: TGTGCCAGCAGTTCAAACAAGAGGGCTTTCTTT. Its protein is CASSSNKRAFF.

This clone was seen just once. The genes are TRBV4-3 and TRBJ2-1; 15 nucleotides match TRBD2. The germline gives CDR1 LGHNA, CDR2 YSLEER. The CDR3 is made up of 16 amino acids. J lost 10 bases, V lost 4 bases, and 8 bases had no gene match. The CDR3: CASSPGTSGGIREQFF. The CDR3, as DNA: TGCGCCAGCAGCCCCGGGACTAGCGGGGGGATAAGGGAGCAGTTCTTC.

This chain joins TRBV9 and TRBJ2-7, with 10 bases fitting TRBD1. This CDR3 region has 14 residues. The germline V gene has CDR1 SGDLS and CDR2 YYNGEE. With V trimmed by 3 bases and J by 4 bases, 4 bases remained unmatched. In nucleotides, the CDR3 is TGTGCCAGCAGCGGATGGGACAGGGGTTACGAGCAGTACTTC. As protein: CASSGWDRGYEQYF. Full variable domain (missing parts from reference TRBV9 and TRBJ2-7): DSGVTQTPKHLITATGQRVTLRCSPRSGDLSVYWYQQSLDQGLQFLIQYYNGEERAKGNILERFSAQQFPDLHSELNLSSLELGDSALYFCASSGWDRGYEQYFGPGTRLTVT.

The gene calls are TRBV18 and TRBJ2-1; 10 bases align to TRBD2. V lost 3 bases and J lost 6; bases outside the gene matches: 5. Germline V lookup: CDR1 KGHSH, CDR2 LQKENI. The CDR3 covers 15 residues. The chain's CDR3 is CASSPSSGGVNEQFF. The DNA for the CDR3 is TGTGCCAGCTCACCTTCTAGCGGGGGAGTCAATGAGCAGTTCTTC.

The chain uses TRBV6-1 and TRBJ1-1; possibly TRBD1 for D (6 bases). Between the trimmed V and J ends, which lost 8 bases and 1 base, there was a span of 11 bases. Germline V gene lookup returns CDR1 MNHNS and CDR2 SASEGT. There are 13 residues in the CDR3. The CDR3 spells CASVWTENTEAFF. The CDR3, as DNA: TGTGCCAGCGTTTGGACAGAGAACACTGAAGCTTTCTTT.

CDR3 loop: CASSPYEGATDIQYF. The CDR3 DNA follows: TGTGCCAGCAGCCCCTATGAGGGGGCGACGGACATTCAGTACTTC. The genes are TRBV7-8 and TRBJ2-4; 7 nucleotides line up with TRBD1. The CDR3 is made up of 15 amino acids. After removal of 5 bases from V and 8 bases from J, the junction contained 12 bases not matched to a gene. Germline CDR1 reads SGHVS; CDR2 reads FQNEAQ.

This clone appeared once. DNA of the CDR3: TGTGCCAGTAGTGCCCGGGGACTAGCGGGACGGGGCCAAGAGACCCAGTACTTC. Translating gives CASSARGLAGRGQETQYF. The V call is TRBV19, the J call TRBJ2-5; TRBD2 aligns across 13 bases. Per germline, CDR1 LNHDA and CDR2 SQIVND (reference sequence). V trimming: 5 bases; J trimming: 1 base; junction bases outside the gene matches: 10. There are 18 residues in the CDR3.

The V gene is TRBV7-2, the J gene TRBJ1-6; TRBD1 agrees at 10 bases. The V and J ends lost 7 bases and 5 bases, in that order; junction bases with no gene match: 17. There are 19 residues in the CDR3. Germline CDR1 SGHTA, CDR2 FQGNSA. The CDR3 loop reads CASIPEGTGASLHNSPLHF. CDR3 in DNA: TGTGCCAGCATCCCCGAAGGGACAGGGGCCTCCCTACATAATTCACCCCTCCACTTT.

This chain joins TRBV30 and TRBJ2-7; no clear D. In germline, CDR1 is GTSNPN, CDR2 SVGIG (reference sequence). The CDR3 is 12 amino acids. The V end was cut by 2 bases, the J end by 1 base, with 6 bases between. The CDR3 nucleotides are TGTGCCTGGAGTCGGCTATCCTACGAGCAGTACTTC. Its protein product is CAWSRLSYEQYF.

The chain couples TRBV6-5 to TRBJ1-2; D uncertain. The CDR3 totals 13 residues. The germline V gene encodes CDR1 MNHEY and CDR2 SVGAGI. Trimming pared 6 bases from V and 4 bases from J, leaving 12 bases between. CDR3 coding DNA: TGTGCCAGCAGCCTCGATATCCTCTATGGCTACACCTTC. This encodes CASSLDILYGYTF.

The chain couples TRBV19 to TRBJ1-3, with 9 bases matching TRBD1. This CDR3 spans 18 amino acids. Unmatched junction bases numbered 11, after V lost 4 bases and J lost 1 base. Germline V gene lookup returns CDR1 LNHDA and CDR2 SQIVND (reference sequence). The CDR3 DNA follows: TGTGCCAGTAGTAGCAACAACCGGGACAGGGTTTCTGGAAACACCATATATTTT. It encodes CASSSNNRDRVSGNTIYF.

This clone was seen more than once but under ten times. The V and J genes are TRBV27 and TRBJ1-1; D unresolved. V lost 3 bases to trimming and J lost 1 base, with 6 bases between them. CDR1 is MNHEY and CDR2 is SMNVEV in the germline V gene (reference sequence). This CDR3 is 13 amino acids long. CDR3 nucleotide sequence: TGTGCCAGCAGTTTTATGGGGAACACTGAAGCTTTCTTT. Its translation: CASSFMGNTEAFF.

V gene TRBV11-3 combines with J gene TRBJ2-3; D is uncertain. The CDR3 length is 13 residues. Germline V gives CDR1 SGHNT, CDR2 YENEEA. V lost 3 bases, J lost 5 bases, and 9 bases lay in between. The DNA for the CDR3 is TGTGCCAGCAGCTTCGCCGGGTTAGATACGCAGTATTTT. Translating gives CASSFAGLDTQYF.

This CDR3 is CASSGDRGSQPQHF. CDR3 nucleotides: TGTGCCAGCAGTGGGGACAGGGGCAGTCAGCCCCAGCATTTT. The chain couples TRBV6-6 to TRBJ1-5; 10 bases line up with TRBD1. Germline V lookup: CDR1 MNHNY, CDR2 SVGAGI (reference sequence). V was clipped by 5 bases and J by 6 bases; unmatched bases: 4. This CDR3 has 14 amino acids.

The sample holds one count of this clone. The chain carries TRBV6-5 and TRBJ1-2; 7 nucleotides agree with TRBD1. Germline trimming cut 2 bases from V and 6 bases from J; bases unmatched to any gene: 3. CDR1 is MNHEY, CDR2 SVGAGI, per germline. The CDR3 loop spans 13 amino acids. The CDR3 DNA reads TGTGCCAGCAGTTACCTGGGACAGAATGGCTACACCTTC. As protein: CASSYLGQNGYTF.

A few counts support this clone. The genes are TRBV14 and TRBJ2-6; tentatively, D is TRBD1 (6 bases). The CDR3 totals 16 residues. The ends were cut back, 6 bases at V and 0 bases at J, with 12 bases in the middle. The germline CDR1 and CDR2 sequences are SGHDN and FVKESK. The CDR3 region is CASSRQAFSGANVLTF. The CDR3 DNA reads as TGTGCCAGCAGTCGACAGGCTTTCTCTGGGGCCAACGTCCTGACTTTC.

The rearrangement joins TRBV4-1 to TRBJ2-2, with TRBD1 identical over 12 bases. V lost 5 bases and J lost 10; bases outside the gene matches: 17. This CDR3 is 18 amino acids long. Germline V gene lookup returns CDR1 MGHRA and CDR2 YSYEKL. The CDR3 here is CASSKQRPGDRGLVELFF. The CDR3 DNA reads TGCGCCAGCAGCAAACAGCGTCCCGGGGACAGGGGGCTCGTGGAGCTGTTTTTT.

The chain employs TRBV4-3 and TRBJ2-3, with 9 bases identical to TRBD2. Trimming removed 0 bases from V and 6 bases from J; junction bases left unmatched: 10. Germline assignment: CDR1 LGHNA and CDR2 YSLEER. This CDR3 spans 17 amino acids. In DNA form, the CDR3 reads TGCGCCAGCAGCCAAGAAGAGCGGGGGGCCCCGGGGGATACGCAGTATTTT. Translated: CASSQEERGAPGDTQYF.

This clone appeared a few times. The V call is TRBV13, the J call TRBJ2-5; TRBD2 aligns across 7 bases. The CDR3 is made up of 14 amino acids. CDR1 is PRHDT, CDR2 FYEKMQ, per germline (reference sequence). Trimming cost V 3 bases and J 4 bases; bases outside gene matches: 5. In DNA, the CDR3 is TGTGCCAGCAGCTTGGGCGGGGGAGGAGAGACCCAGTACTTC. Protein: CASSLGGGGETQYF.

The gene calls are TRBV6-5 and TRBJ1-2; D perhaps matches TRBD1 (5 bases). The germline gives CDR1 MNHEY, CDR2 SVGAGI. V gave up 2 bases and J gave up 4 bases, with 14 bases separating them. This CDR3 has 15 amino acids. CDR3 region: CASSYRDSGIYGYTF. For the CDR3, the DNA is TGTGCCAGCAGTTACCGAGACAGCGGAATCTATGGCTACACCTTC.

This clone was seen a few times. The V call is TRBV28, the J call TRBJ1-1; no clear D. V lost 6 bases to trimming and J lost 1 base, with 15 bases between them. The CDR3 runs to 15 residues. CDR1 is MDHEN and CDR2 is SYDVKM in the germline V gene. This CDR3 is CASSLPYPQNTEAFF. The CDR3 DNA reads TGTGCCAGCAGCCTACCCTACCCGCAGAACACTGAAGCTTTCTTT.

The chain has TRBV5-8 and TRBJ2-7; D unclear. Trimming cost V 0 bases and J 2 bases, with 15 bases left between them. CDR1 is SGHTS and CDR2 is YDEGEE in the germline V gene. There are 16 residues in the CDR3. For the CDR3, the DNA is TGTGCCAGCAGCTTGGCCGGACGAATGGCAGCCTACGAGCAGTACTTC. Its protein is CASSLAGRMAAYEQYF. The variable domain in full, completed from reference TRBV5-8 and TRBJ2-7, reads EAGVTQSPTHLIKTRGQQATLRCSPISGHTSVYWYQQALGLGLQFLLWYDEGEERNRGNFPPRFSGRQFPNYSSELNVNALELEDSALYLCASSLAGRMAAYEQYFGPGTRLTVT.

The rearrangement uses TRBV28 and TRBJ2-7, with TRBD2 matching 11 bases. This CDR3 has 14 residues. J was trimmed by 6 bases and V by 6 bases; bases with no gene match: 7. Germline loops: CDR1 MDHEN, CDR2 SYDVKM. In DNA form, the CDR3 reads TGTGCCAGCAGCCTTAGCGGGGGGGCAGGCGAGCAGTACTTC. Translating it yields CASSLSGGAGEQYF.

There are a few counts of this clone. The chain has TRBV10-3 and TRBJ1-4; 9 bases align to TRBD1. The junction had 7 bases not matched to a gene; V was cut back by 10 bases and J by 7 bases. In germline, CDR1 is ENHRY, CDR2 SYGVKD. The CDR3 loop spans 13 amino acids. CDR3 nucleotide sequence: TGTGCCACCCGGGACAGGGATGGTGAAAAACTGTTTTTT. Translation gives CATRDRDGEKLFF.

The chain combines TRBV5-6 with TRBJ1-2, with D perhaps TRBD1 (6 bases). CDR3 length: 15 amino acids. CDR1 and CDR2 from the germline V gene are SGHDT and YYEEEE. Trimming took 2 bases from V and 4 from J, leaving 15 bases between them. The CDR3 region is CASSFGQLVTYGYTF. CDR3 sequence (DNA): TGTGCCAGCAGCTTTGGACAGCTAGTGACCTATGGCTACACCTTC.

The chain carries TRBV21-1 and TRBJ1-1; the D call in the table, TRBD1, was not verified against the DNA. TRBV21-1 is a listed pseudogene. The CDR3 covers 19 residues. The CDR3 nucleotides are TGTGCCAGGGCCCGGGACAGGGGGCGGAGGGGTCGTTCCGGCTATGAAGCTTTCTTT. Its protein product is CARARDRGRRGRSGYEAFF.

The chain couples TRBV28 to TRBJ2-5; no reliable D call. V was clipped by 3 bases and J by 2 bases, with 4 bases between them. The germline V gene has CDR1 MDHEN and CDR2 SYDVKM. The CDR3 is 12 amino acids. The CDR3 loop is CASSFTQETQYF. For the CDR3, the DNA is TGTGCCAGCAGTTTCACTCAAGAGACCCAGTACTTC.

J is TRBJ2-2 and V is TRBV2, with 7 bases matching TRBD1. Germline CDR1 is SNHLY and CDR2 is FYNNEI. The CDR3 extends over 13 amino acids. The junction had 4 bases not matched to a gene; V was cut back by 5 bases and J by 7 bases. The CDR3 reads CASSRDSHGELFF. The CDR3 DNA reads TGTGCCAGCAGTAGGGACAGCCACGGGGAGCTGTTTTTT.

This chain links TRBV23-1 with TRBJ2-7, with TRBD1 matching 7 bases. TRBV23-1 is identified as an open reading frame with a role that is uncertain. The V segment lost 7 bases and the J segment 5 bases; nucleotides outside the gene matches: 14. CDR3 length: 15 amino acids. The CDR3 reads CASTRGDREFHEQYF. As DNA, the CDR3 is TGCGCCAGCACCCGGGGAGACAGGGAGTTCCACGAGCAGTACTTC.